This is a list of T cell receptor beta chains from one sample in a study of T-cell reconstitution after alpha-beta-depleted transplantation in children. Via MiXCR, TCRdb re-called the PCR reads, giving one row per CDR3 protein. Of about 510,000 distinct CDR3 sequences listed, about an eighth are singletons. The material was PBMCs, mostly from graft donor cells, obtained 180 days after TCRalphabeta/CD19-depleted stem cell transplant. The receptors shown here come from a female patient between 2 and 15 years old who had a stem cell transplant for aplastic anemia, so the T cells may come from the graft donor. The CDR3 runs from the conserved cysteine through the conserved F or W. A D gene is named only where the DNA matches it firmly. Size values are once, few and many counts, or a class for expanded clones, and some rows have none.

clone_size | j_call | d_call | v_call | cdr3_nt | cdr3_aa
few | TRBJ2-2 | TRBD2 | TRBV4-3 | TGCGCCAGCAGCCAGTTAAGCGGGAGGAACACCGGGGAGCTGTTTTTT | CASSQLSGRNTGELFF
few | TRBJ2-5 | - | TRBV20-1 | TGCAGTGCTAGGGCAGGCCAAGAGACCCAGTACTTC | CSARAGQETQYF
- | TRBJ1-5 | TRBD1 | TRBV28 | TGTGCCAGCAGTTCGATGACAGGGGGAAGCAATCAGCCCCAGCATTTT | CASSSMTGGSNQPQHF
few | TRBJ2-7 | TRBD2 | TRBV7-9 | TGTGCCAGCAGTCGCCCGGGACTAGCGGGAGTTTACGAGCAGTACTTC | CASSRPGLAGVYEQYF
many | TRBJ1-1 | - | TRBV29-1 | TGCAGCGTGCACAGGGAATCGTACACTGAAGCTTTCTTT | CSVHRESYTEAFF
few | TRBJ2-7 | TRBD2 | TRBV5-1 | TGCGCCAGCAGCTCTTGGACTAGCGGGAGATCGGCCTACGAGCAGTACTTC | CASSSWTSGRSAYEQYF
few | TRBJ2-1 | - | TRBV7-6 | TGTGCCAGCAGCTCTGTCGGCGACTCCTCCTACAATGAGCAGTTCTTC | CASSSVGDSSYNEQFF
many | TRBJ2-1 | - | TRBV21-1 | TGTGCCAGCAGCAAAGGACCGACTAGCGGGAGGGCGTGCTCCTACAATGAGCAGTTCTTC | CASSKGPTSGRACSYNEQFF
many | TRBJ1-1 | - | TRBV5-1 | TGCGCCAGCTCGGGCGGCAACACTGAAGCTTTCTTT | CASSGGNTEAFF
few | TRBJ1-1 | - | TRBV19 | TGTGCCAGTAGTGATTGGGGGGCAGCGGGGAACACTGAAGCTTTCTTT | CASSDWGAAGNTEAFF
- | TRBJ2-7 | TRBD1 | TRBV27 | TGTGCCAGCAGCCCCGGGACAGGGTTTCGGGAGCAGTACTTC | CASSPGTGFREQYF
few | TRBJ1-1 | - | TRBV13 | TGTGCCAGCAGCTCCCGGTGGGGGCGCCGGGCTGAAGCTTTCTTT | CASSSRWGRRAEAFF
many | TRBJ2-2 | - | TRBV29-1 | TGCAGCGTTGGCGGGGCTCGTGGCACCGGGGAGCTGTTTTTT | CSVGGARGTGELFF
many | TRBJ2-7 | - | TRBV28 | TGTGCCAGCACCGAGGGTGGCGGGATCTACGAGCAGTACTTC | CASTEGGGIYEQYF
- | TRBJ2-7 | TRBD2 | TRBV7-2 | TGTGCCAGCAGCTTAGAAGCTAGCGGCTCACACGGTGGGCAGTACTTC | CASSLEASGSHGGQYF
few | TRBJ2-7 | TRBD1 | TRBV20-1 | TGCAGTGCCGCCATATACAGGGGCGATATCTCCTACGAGCAGTACTTC | CSAAIYRGDISYEQYF
- | TRBJ2-5 | - | TRBV4-3 | TGCGCCAGCAGCCAAGATCCGGGGAGGGGGTACGGAGAGACCCAGTACTTC | CASSQDPGRGYGETQYF
many | TRBJ2-1 | - | TRBV11-2 | TGTGCCAGCAGCTTAGCGTATGGTGAGCAGTTCTTC | CASSLAYGEQFF